The present entry profiles one T cell receptor (beta chain) with its context. No antigen is known for it. The data originate from a study of post-analysis software for immune sequencing data. Study results and limitations: Roughly 5 TRBV segments occurring more often in patients than controls included TRBV5-6, TRBV5-1 and TRBV20-1. Controls showed significantly higher normalized Chao1 diversity than did multiple sclerosis patients.

Included in the TCR beta cDNA libraries were unique molecular identifiers. cDNA molecules numbering roughly 0.5 million came from approximately 0.91 to 9.4 million T cells. MiXCR was run by TCRdb on the PCR reads, yielding one entry per CDR3 protein. In the table there are about 770,000 distinct CDR3 sequences, about 43% of which are singletons. Trimming shortened V by 5 bases and J by 1 base, and 20 bases separated the two germline ends. CDR3 length equals 17 residues. Germline CDR1 MDHEN, CDR2 SYDVKM. V gene TRBV28 combines with J gene TRBJ1-2, with D uncertain. This sequence originates from a girl under 18 with multiple sclerosis. The sample was blood. CDR3 DNA sequence: TGTGCCAGCAGTCTGGAACGGATGTTCGGAGATAACTATGGCTACACCTTC. Residues: CASSLERMFGDNYGYTF.